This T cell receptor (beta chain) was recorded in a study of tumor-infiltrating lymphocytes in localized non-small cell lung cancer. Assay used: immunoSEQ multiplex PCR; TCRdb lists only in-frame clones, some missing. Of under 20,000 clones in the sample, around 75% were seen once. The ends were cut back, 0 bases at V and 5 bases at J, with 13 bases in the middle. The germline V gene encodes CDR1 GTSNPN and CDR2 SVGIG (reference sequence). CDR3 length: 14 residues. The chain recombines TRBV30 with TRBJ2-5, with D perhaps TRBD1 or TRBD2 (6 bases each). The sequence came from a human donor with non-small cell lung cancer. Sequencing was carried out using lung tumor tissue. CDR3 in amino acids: CAWSVRGPGETQYF. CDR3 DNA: TGTGCCTGGAGTGTACGGGGGCCCGGGGAGACCCAGTACTTC.